This TCR beta chain derives from a study of persistence of HIV-infected CD4 T cells. On the study more broadly: Isolated cells were CMV- and HIV-1 Gag-responding CD4+ T cells.

CDR3 length: 13 amino acids. Trimming removed 3 bases at V and 3 bases at J, with 5 bases between. CDR1 SEHNR and CDR2 FQNEAQ come from the germline V gene (reference sequence). The stimulus was an HIV-1 Gag 15-mer peptide pool, 1 ug/peptide/mL. Sorted nonresponding memory CD4+ T cells were CD40L-negative, CD69-negative, CD45RO-high. The libraries were made with immunoSEQ version 4 in survey mode. Genomic DNA was diluted to 9 to 10 ng/uL, up to 1 ug per sample. Profiled with immunoSEQ multiplex PCR; TCRdb holds only in-frame clones, not every one. Of about 36,000 clones detected, approximately 81% appear once; the ten largest clones hold approximately 5.4%. This clone occurred a few times. The antigen is undetermined.

The starting material was cultured CD4+ T cells from PBMCs, obtained from a patient who received antiretroviral therapy. The V and J genes are TRBV7-9 and TRBJ2-2; D remains ambiguous. The origin of this receptor is an adult with HIV. The donor label of this sample is uncertain. The CDR3 here is CASSFSDTGELFF. The CDR3, as DNA: TGTGCCAGCAGCTTCTCGGACACCGGGGAGCTGTTTTTT.